The present T cell receptor beta chain was sequenced within a study of technical replicates of blood from a few donors. This clone appeared a few times. CDR3 length: 13 residues. CDR1 and CDR2 from the germline V gene are LNHDA and SQIVND (reference sequence). Trimming cost V 10 bases and J 4 bases; bases outside gene matches: 6. TCRdb's table, derived via immunoSEQ multiplex PCR, lists solely in-frame clones and lacks some. The sample includes about 70,000 clones, 95% of them seen just once. Sequences were obtained from T cells isolated from PBMCs. The chain combines TRBV19 with TRBJ1-4; 7 bases are a match to TRBD1. This clonotype originated in a human donor in good health. This chain's CDR3 is CATAGQRNEKLFF. The CDR3 DNA sequence: TGTGCCACGGCGGGACAGCGTAATGAAAAACTGTTTTTT. Full variable domain (rest looked up from reference TRBV19 and TRBJ1-4): DGGITQSPKYLFRKEGQNVTLSCEQNLNHDAMYWYRQDPGQGLRLIYYSQIVNDFQKGDIAEGYSVSREKKESFPLTVTSAQKNPTAFYLCATAGQRNEKLFFGSGTQLSVL.